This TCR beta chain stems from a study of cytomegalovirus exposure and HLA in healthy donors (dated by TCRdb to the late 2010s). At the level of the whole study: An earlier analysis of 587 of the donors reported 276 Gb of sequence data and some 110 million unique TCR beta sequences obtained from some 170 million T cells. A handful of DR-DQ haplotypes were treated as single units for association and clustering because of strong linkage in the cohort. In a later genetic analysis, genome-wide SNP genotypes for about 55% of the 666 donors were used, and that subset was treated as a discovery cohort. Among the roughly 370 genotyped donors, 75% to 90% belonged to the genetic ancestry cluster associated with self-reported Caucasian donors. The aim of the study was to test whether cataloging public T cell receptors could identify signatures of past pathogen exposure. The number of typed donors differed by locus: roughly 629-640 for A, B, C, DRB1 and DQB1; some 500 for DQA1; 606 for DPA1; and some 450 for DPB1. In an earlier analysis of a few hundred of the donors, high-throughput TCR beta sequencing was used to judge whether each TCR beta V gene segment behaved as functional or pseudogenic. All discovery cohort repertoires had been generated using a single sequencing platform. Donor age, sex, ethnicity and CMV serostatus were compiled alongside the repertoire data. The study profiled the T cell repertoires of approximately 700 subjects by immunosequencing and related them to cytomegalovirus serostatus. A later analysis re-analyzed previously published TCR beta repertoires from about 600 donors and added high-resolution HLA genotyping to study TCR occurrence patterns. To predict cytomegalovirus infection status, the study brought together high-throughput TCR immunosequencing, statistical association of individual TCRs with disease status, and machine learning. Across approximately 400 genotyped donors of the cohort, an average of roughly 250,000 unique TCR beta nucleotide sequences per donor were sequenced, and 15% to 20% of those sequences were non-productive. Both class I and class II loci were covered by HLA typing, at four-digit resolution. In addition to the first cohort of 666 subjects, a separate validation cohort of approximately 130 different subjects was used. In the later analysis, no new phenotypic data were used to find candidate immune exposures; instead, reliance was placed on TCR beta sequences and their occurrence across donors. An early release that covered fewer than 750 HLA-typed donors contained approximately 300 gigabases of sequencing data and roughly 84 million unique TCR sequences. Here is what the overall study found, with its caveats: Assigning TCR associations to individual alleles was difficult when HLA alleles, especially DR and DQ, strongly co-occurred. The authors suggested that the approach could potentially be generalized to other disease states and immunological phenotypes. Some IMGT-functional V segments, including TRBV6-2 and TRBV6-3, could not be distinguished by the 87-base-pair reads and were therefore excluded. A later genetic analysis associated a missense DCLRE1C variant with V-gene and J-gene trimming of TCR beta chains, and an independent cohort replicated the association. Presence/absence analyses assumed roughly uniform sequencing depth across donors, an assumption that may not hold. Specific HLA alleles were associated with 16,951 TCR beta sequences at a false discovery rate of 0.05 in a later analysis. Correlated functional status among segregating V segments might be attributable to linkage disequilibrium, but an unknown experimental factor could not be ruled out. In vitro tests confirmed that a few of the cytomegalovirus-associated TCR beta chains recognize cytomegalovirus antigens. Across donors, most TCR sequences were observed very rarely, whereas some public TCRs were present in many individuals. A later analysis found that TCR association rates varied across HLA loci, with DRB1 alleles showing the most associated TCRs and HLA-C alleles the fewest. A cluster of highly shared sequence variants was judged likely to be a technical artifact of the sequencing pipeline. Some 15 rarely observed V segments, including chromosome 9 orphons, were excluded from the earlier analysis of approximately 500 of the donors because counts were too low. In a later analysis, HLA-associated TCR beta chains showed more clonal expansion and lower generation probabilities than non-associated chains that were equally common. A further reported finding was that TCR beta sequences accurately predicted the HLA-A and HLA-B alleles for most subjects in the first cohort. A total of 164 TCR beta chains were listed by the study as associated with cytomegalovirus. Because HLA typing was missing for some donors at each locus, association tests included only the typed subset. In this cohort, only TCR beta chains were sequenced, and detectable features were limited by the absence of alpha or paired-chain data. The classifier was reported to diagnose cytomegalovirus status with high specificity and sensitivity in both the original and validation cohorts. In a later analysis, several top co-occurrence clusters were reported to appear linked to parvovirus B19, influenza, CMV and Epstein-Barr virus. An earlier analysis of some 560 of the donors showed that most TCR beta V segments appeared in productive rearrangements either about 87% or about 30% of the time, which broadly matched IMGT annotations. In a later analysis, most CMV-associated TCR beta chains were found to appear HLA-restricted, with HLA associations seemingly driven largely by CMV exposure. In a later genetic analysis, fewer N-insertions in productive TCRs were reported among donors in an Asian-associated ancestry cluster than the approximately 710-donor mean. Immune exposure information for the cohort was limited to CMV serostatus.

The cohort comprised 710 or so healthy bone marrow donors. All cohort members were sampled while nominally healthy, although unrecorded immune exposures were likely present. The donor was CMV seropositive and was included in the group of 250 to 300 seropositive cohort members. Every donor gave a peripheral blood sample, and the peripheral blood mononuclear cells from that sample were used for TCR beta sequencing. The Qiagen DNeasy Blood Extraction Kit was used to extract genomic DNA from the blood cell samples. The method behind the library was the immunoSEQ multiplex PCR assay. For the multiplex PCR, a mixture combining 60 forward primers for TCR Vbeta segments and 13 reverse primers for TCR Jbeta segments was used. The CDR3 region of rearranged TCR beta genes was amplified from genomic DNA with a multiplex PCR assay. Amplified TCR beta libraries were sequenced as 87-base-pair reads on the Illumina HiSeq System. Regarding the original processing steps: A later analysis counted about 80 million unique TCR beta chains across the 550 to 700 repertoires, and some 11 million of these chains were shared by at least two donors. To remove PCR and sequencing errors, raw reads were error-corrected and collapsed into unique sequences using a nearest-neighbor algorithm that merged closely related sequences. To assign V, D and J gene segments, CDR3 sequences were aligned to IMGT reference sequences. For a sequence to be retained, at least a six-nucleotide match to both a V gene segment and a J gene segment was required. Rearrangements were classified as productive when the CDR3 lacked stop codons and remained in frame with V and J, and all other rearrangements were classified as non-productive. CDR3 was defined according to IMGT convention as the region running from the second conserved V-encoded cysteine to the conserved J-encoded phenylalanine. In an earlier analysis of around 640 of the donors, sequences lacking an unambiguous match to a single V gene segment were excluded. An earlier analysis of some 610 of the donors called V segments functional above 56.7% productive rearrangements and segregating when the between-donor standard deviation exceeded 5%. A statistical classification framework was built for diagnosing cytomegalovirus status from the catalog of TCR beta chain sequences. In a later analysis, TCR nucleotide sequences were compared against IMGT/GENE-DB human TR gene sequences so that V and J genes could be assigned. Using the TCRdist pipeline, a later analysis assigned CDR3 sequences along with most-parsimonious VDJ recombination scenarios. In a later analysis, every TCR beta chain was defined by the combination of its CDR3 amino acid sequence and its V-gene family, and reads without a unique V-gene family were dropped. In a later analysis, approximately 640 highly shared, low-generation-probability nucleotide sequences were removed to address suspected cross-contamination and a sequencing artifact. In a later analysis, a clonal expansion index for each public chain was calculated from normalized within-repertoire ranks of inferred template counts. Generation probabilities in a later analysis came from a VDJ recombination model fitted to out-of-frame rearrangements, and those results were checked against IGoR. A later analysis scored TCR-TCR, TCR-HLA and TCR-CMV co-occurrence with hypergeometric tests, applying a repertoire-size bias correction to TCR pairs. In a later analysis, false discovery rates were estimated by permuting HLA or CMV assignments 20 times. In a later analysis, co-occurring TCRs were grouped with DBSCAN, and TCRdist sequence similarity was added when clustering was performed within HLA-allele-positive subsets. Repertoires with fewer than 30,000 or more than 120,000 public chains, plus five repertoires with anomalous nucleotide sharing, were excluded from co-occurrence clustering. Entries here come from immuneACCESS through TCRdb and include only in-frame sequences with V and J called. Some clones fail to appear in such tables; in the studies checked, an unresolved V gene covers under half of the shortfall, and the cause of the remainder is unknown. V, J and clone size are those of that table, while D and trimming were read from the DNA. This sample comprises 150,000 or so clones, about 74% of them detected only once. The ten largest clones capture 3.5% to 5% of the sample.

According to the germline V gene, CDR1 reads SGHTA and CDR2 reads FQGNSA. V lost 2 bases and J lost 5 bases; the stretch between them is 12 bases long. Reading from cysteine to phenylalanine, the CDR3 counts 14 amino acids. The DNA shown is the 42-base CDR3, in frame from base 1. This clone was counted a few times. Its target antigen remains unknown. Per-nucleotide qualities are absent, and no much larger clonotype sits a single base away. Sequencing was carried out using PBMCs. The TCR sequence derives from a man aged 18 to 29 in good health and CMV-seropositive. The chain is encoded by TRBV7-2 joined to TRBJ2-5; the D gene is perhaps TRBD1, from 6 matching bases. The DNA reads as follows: TGTGCCAGCAGCTTAACAGGGAGTAAGGAGACCCAGTACTTC. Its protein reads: CASSLTGSKETQYF.